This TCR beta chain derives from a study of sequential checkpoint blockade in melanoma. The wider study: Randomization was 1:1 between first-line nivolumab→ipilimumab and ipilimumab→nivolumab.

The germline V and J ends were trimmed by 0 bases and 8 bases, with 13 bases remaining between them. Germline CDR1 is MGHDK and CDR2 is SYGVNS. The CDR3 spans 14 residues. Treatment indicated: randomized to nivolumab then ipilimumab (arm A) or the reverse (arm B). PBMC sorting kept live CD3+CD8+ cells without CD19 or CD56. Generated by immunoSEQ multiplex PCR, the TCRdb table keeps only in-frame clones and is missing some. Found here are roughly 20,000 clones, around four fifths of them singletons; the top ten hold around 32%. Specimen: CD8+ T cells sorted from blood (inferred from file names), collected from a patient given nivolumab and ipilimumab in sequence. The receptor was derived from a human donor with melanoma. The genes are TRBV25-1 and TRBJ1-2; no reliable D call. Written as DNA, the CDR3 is TGTGCCAGCAGTGAATACCCGGCCAGGTTGGGCTACACCTTC. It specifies CASSEYPARLGYTF.